Each of the 16 T cell receptor beta chains below was sequenced from the same sample in a study of graft-versus-host responses after intestinal transplantation. Libraries were prepared by immunoSEQ multiplex PCR; TCRdb keeps only in-frame clonotypes and omits some of them. The table lists about 89,000 clones, about 93% of them singletons. These receptors have no known antigen. The material was unstimulated CD8+ T cells sorted from spleen or lymph node cells, obtained before intestinal transplant. The receptors here all came from a human donor who received an intestinal transplant.

This chain joins TRBV7-9 and TRBJ2-1, with TRBD1 identical over 7 bases. CDR1 and CDR2 (germline): SEHNR, FQNEAQ (reference sequence). The J segment lost 2 bases and the V segment lost 5 bases, leaving 9 bases of the junction unmatched. The CDR3 runs to 16 residues. CDR3 loop: CASSTTGTVTYNEQFF. The DNA for the CDR3 is TGTGCCAGCAGCACAACCGGGACAGTTACCTACAATGAGCAGTTCTTC. The variable domain in full, with the rest retrieved from reference TRBV7-9 and TRBJ2-1, is DTGVSQNPRHKITKRGQNVTFRCDPISEHNRLYWYRQTLGQGPEFLTYFQNEAQLEKSRLLSDRFSAERPKGSFSTLEIQRTEQGDSAMYLCASSTTGTVTYNEQFFGPGTRLTVL.

The chain links TRBV19 to TRBJ1-5; a weak D match, TRBD1 (6 bases). The germline CDR1 and CDR2 sequences are LNHDA and SQIVND (reference sequence). The length of the CDR3 is 13 residues. Between the trimmed V and J ends, which lost 7 bases and 2 bases, there was a span of 9 bases. The DNA of the CDR3 is TGTGCCAGTAAGGCAGGGGGCAATCAGCCCCAGCATTTT. The encoded protein is CASKAGGNQPQHF.

The table lists this clone with a count of one. The chain has TRBV30 and TRBJ1-1; D possibly corresponds to TRBD1 (5 bases). CDR3 length: 13 amino acids. V lost 3 bases and J lost 3, with 11 bases in between. In germline, CDR1 is GTSNPN, CDR2 SVGIG (reference sequence). The CDR3 bases are TGTGCCTGGAGCCTGGGGCAGGACACTGAAGCTTTCTTT. This encodes CAWSLGQDTEAFF.

This chain connects TRBV6-5 to TRBJ1-5; unclear D gene. CDR3 size: 13 residues. With 7 bases removed from V and 3 bases from J, the gap between germline ends came to 10 bases. CDR1 is MNHEY, CDR2 SVGAGI, per germline. The CDR3 bases are TGTGCCAGCAAACGGGGATTCAATCAGCCCCAGCATTTT. The encoded protein is CASKRGFNQPQHF.

The chain couples TRBV30 to TRBJ2-3; D remains unclear. V was pared by 8 bases and J by 1 base, with 4 bases between. Germline V gene data show CDR1 as GTSNPN and CDR2 as SVGIG (reference sequence). This CDR3 comprises 10 residues. CDR3 sequence (DNA): TGTGCCCTCGGCACAGATACGCAGTATTTT. Its protein product is CALGTDTQYF.

The chain recombines TRBV5-6 with TRBJ2-7, with D maybe TRBD1 (6 bases). Germline V gene sequence: CDR1 SGHDT, CDR2 YYEEEE. V lost 0 bases and J 3 bases, leaving 10 bases between the germline ends. The CDR3 is 14 residues long. CDR3 residues: CASSLDRADYEQYF. CDR3 sequence (DNA): TGTGCCAGCAGCTTGGACAGGGCCGACTACGAGCAGTACTTC.

This clone turned up a few times. This rearrangement joins TRBV5-6 to TRBJ1-4, with 7 nucleotides matching TRBD1. Germline trimming cut 6 bases from V and 5 bases from J; bases unmatched to any gene: 7. Germline assignment: CDR1 SGHDT and CDR2 YYEEEE. The CDR3 contains 14 residues. The CDR3 DNA reads as TGTGCCAGCACCCTCGGGACAGCCAATGAAAAACTGTTTTTT. This codes for CASTLGTANEKLFF.

This chain connects TRBV7-9 to TRBJ2-5; D remains ambiguous. Germline V gene sequence: CDR1 SEHNR, CDR2 FQNEAQ (reference sequence). Trimming shortened V by 3 bases and J by 5 bases, and 4 bases separated the two germline ends. The CDR3 consists of 11 residues. CDR3 sequence reads: CASSFGETQYF. The CDR3 DNA reads TGTGCCAGCAGCTTCGGTGAGACCCAGTACTTC.

This rearrangement joins TRBV5-1 to TRBJ1-2; 10 bases agree with TRBD1. V gave up 4 bases and J gave up 3 bases; unmatched junction bases: 6. The CDR3 extends over 15 amino acids. Germline V lookup: CDR1 SGHRS, CDR2 YFSETQ. CDR3: CASSPRTGGDYGYTF. CDR3 nucleotide sequence: TGCGCCAGCAGCCCCCGGACAGGGGGGGACTATGGCTACACCTTC.

CDR3 DNA sequence: TGTGCCAGCAGCTTAATAACAATCGATGGCTACACCTTC. Its protein is CASSLITIDGYTF. The chain employs TRBV7-2 and TRBJ1-2; D gene unclear. The germline V gene has CDR1 SGHTA and CDR2 FQGNSA. Between the trimmed V and J ends, which lost 2 bases and 6 bases, there was a span of 10 bases. This CDR3 has 13 residues. Variable domain in full (rest from reference TRBV7-2 and TRBJ1-2): GAGVSQSPSNKVTEKGKDVELRCDPISGHTALYWYRQSLGQGLEFLIYFQGNSAPDKSGLPSDRFSAERTGGSVSTLTIQRTQQEDSAVYLCASSLITIDGYTFGSGTRLTVV.

This chain joins TRBV27 and TRBJ1-2, with D unresolved. V lost 2 bases to trimming and J lost 6 bases, with 7 bases between them. The CDR3 is 12 amino acids. Germline V CDR1 and CDR2: MNHEY, SMNVEV (reference sequence). In DNA, the CDR3 is TGTGCCAGCAGTTTAAAGGGAGATGGCTACACCTTC. This sequence encodes CASSLKGDGYTF.

The chain has TRBV7-8 and TRBJ1-3; 10 bases map to TRBD1. The CDR3 is made up of 21 amino acids. Germline-derived CDR1 and CDR2 are SGHVS and FQNEAQ. J lost 0 bases, V lost 1 base, and 15 bases had no gene match. CDR3: CASSLEGGQGSQPYSGNTIYF. As DNA, the CDR3 is TGTGCCAGCAGCTTAGAGGGGGGACAGGGGTCTCAACCCTACTCTGGAAACACCATATATTTT.

This chain connects TRBV13 to TRBJ2-5; D call uncertain. The V and J ends lost 5 bases and 4 bases respectively, with 11 bases between them. The CDR3 is 13 residues long. Germline-derived CDR1 and CDR2 are PRHDT and FYEKMQ (reference sequence). The CDR3 nucleotides read TGTGCCAGCAGCCCCAATACGGGAGAGACCCAGTACTTC. This gives the protein CASSPNTGETQYF.

The chain couples TRBV4-2 to TRBJ2-5; TRBD2 aligns across 9 bases. V lost 3 bases to trimming and J lost 5 bases; unmatched junction nucleotides: 10. Germline assignment: CDR1 LGHNA and CDR2 YNFKEQ. This CDR3 has 16 amino acids. The CDR3 DNA sequence: TGTGCCAGCAGCCAGGAACTAGCGGGTGCCGGGGAGACCCAGTACTTC. Protein: CASSQELAGAGETQYF.

This clone showed up just a few times. The chain recombines TRBV2 with TRBJ2-3; D not certain. The CDR3 covers 11 residues. V was cut by 5 bases and J by 4 bases, with 4 bases left in between. From germline, CDR1 is SNHLY and CDR2 FYNNEI. In DNA form, the CDR3 reads TGTGCCAGCAGTTTATCAGATACGCAGTATTTT. This sequence encodes CASSLSDTQYF.

This rearrangement joins TRBV5-5 to TRBJ1-2; D remains ambiguous. Germline V lookup: CDR1 SGHKS, CDR2 YYEKEE (reference sequence). With 1 base removed from V and 2 bases from J, the gap between germline ends came to 12 bases. The CDR3 is 15 amino acids. CDR3 protein: CASSLTPIENYGYTF. The DNA for the CDR3 is TGTGCCAGCAGCTTGACCCCGATAGAGAACTATGGCTACACCTTC.